Following are 32 T cell receptor beta chains from one sample sequenced in a study of siplizumab effects on memory and regulatory T cells. The protocol was immunoSEQ multiplex PCR, while the TCRdb copy is restricted to in-frame clones and leaves out a portion. The sample records about 110,000 clones, about 91% being singletons. Material for sequencing was Tregs sorted from blood. The receptor source for this set is a human donor in good health.

This chain links TRBV18 with TRBJ2-3; maybe TRBD1 (5 bases). The germline V gene has CDR1 KGHSH and CDR2 LQKENI. This CDR3 has 12 residues. The V and J ends lost 6 bases and 8 bases respectively, with 12 bases between them. CDR3 sequence: CASSSDSLTQYF. The CDR3 bases are TGTGCCAGCTCTTCCGACAGCCTTACGCAGTATTTT.

The chain uses TRBV18 and TRBJ2-7, with D possibly matching TRBD1 (5 bases). Germline V CDR1 and CDR2: KGHSH, LQKENI. Trimming shortened V by 5 bases and J by 3 bases, and 14 bases separated the two germline ends. The CDR3 is made up of 14 amino acids. CDR3 sequence reads: CASSYTRTIYEQYF. In nucleotides, the CDR3 is TGTGCCAGCTCATACACTCGGACAATCTACGAGCAGTACTTC.

CDR3 sequence reads: CASRDPPNYGYTF. CDR3 bases: TGCGCCAGCCGGGATCCACCTAACTATGGCTACACCTTC. The chain links TRBV5-1 to TRBJ1-2; D call uncertain. CDR3 length: 13 residues. Germline V lookup: CDR1 SGHRS, CDR2 YFSETQ. V gave up 7 bases and J gave up 0 bases, with 10 bases separating them. Full variable domain (remainder filled in from reference TRBV5-1 and TRBJ1-2): KAGVTQTPRYLIKTRGQQVTLSCSPISGHRSVSWYQQTPGQGLQFLFEYFSETQRNKGNFPGRFSGRQFSNSRSEMNVSTLELGDSALYLCASRDPPNYGYTFGSGTRLTVV.

V gene TRBV15 combines with J gene TRBJ2-5; 7 nucleotides agree with TRBD2. Germline V gene lookup returns CDR1 LNHNV and CDR2 YYDKDF (reference sequence). Trimming at V came to 1 base and at J to 1 base, leaving 0 bases not matched to a gene. This CDR3 region has 14 residues. The CDR3 DNA is TGTGCCACCAGCAGAGGGGGGGGCCAAGAGACCCAGTACTTC. Its translation is CATSRGGGQETQYF.

The CDR3 protein is CASSRVGGGEQYF. The CDR3 DNA reads as TGTGCCAGCAGTAGAGTCGGGGGCGGGGAGCAGTACTTC. The chain carries TRBV6-5 and TRBJ2-7, with D perhaps TRBD1 or TRBD2 (6 bases each). This CDR3 spans 13 amino acids. Trimming cost V 5 bases and J 7 bases, with 15 bases left between them. The V gene's germline CDR1 is MNHEY and CDR2 SVGAGI.

This clone was counted once. The chain links TRBV9 to TRBJ2-5; 9 bases are a match to TRBD2. The CDR3 length is 15 residues. V was clipped by 4 bases and J by 8 bases; unmatched bases: 12. From germline, CDR1 is SGDLS and CDR2 YYNGEE. CDR3 sequence (DNA): TGTGCCAGCAGCACCGATAGCGGGAGAGGGGATACCCAGTACTTC. It encodes CASSTDSGRGDTQYF.

The rearrangement links TRBV4-1 to TRBJ1-3; no reliable D call. CDR3 length: 17 residues. V gave up 0 bases and J gave up 1 base, with 13 bases separating them. Germline CDR1 reads MGHRA; CDR2 reads YSYEKL. The CDR3 is CASSQDVKAVSGNTIYF. CDR3 nucleotides: TGCGCCAGCAGCCAAGATGTAAAAGCAGTTTCTGGAAACACCATATATTTT.

CDR3 region: CASSPVVGLAGRSEQFF. In DNA form, the CDR3 reads TGTGCCAGCTCACCAGTCGTTGGACTAGCGGGAAGGAGTGAGCAGTTCTTC. J is TRBJ2-1 and V is TRBV18; 12 positions match TRBD2. The CDR3 has 17 residues. CDR1 is KGHSH, CDR2 LQKENI, per germline. Unmatched junction bases numbered 11, after V lost 2 bases and J lost 9 bases.

The V gene is TRBV6-5, the J gene TRBJ1-3; D remains unclear. Trimming left V 6 bases short and J 4 bases short, with 7 bases between. CDR3 length equals 12 residues. CDR1 MNHEY and CDR2 SVGAGI come from the germline V gene. The CDR3 is CASRTTGNTIYF. The CDR3 bases are TGTGCCAGCAGGACGACAGGAAACACCATATATTTT.

This sequence joins TRBV5-1 and TRBJ2-3; 11 nucleotides agree with TRBD2. The CDR3 is 18 amino acids. Per germline, CDR1 SGHRS and CDR2 YFSETQ. V was pared by 4 bases and J by 2 bases, with 12 bases of the junction left unmatched. CDR3 residues: CASSRNYGLAGLTDTQYF. The CDR3 DNA reads TGCGCCAGCAGCCGAAACTATGGACTAGCGGGCCTCACAGATACGCAGTATTTT.

The chain joins TRBV5-6 to TRBJ2-5; D not certain. The ends were cut back, 2 bases at V and 0 bases at J, with 8 bases in the middle. CDR1 and CDR2 (germline): SGHDT, YYEEEE. CDR3 length: 14 residues. CDR3 protein: CASSFRSYQETQYF. The CDR3 coding sequence is TGTGCCAGCAGCTTCCGATCGTACCAAGAGACCCAGTACTTC.

The rearrangement joins TRBV6-1 to TRBJ1-5, with a weak D call TRBD1 (5 bases). V gave up 0 bases and J gave up 7 bases, with 10 bases separating them. The germline V gene has CDR1 MNHNS and CDR2 SASEGT. The CDR3 is 14 amino acids. In DNA, the CDR3 is TGTGCCAGCAGTGAAGCCAGAGGGGCACAGCCCCAGCATTTT. Translation gives CASSEARGAQPQHF.

The rearrangement links TRBV5-1 to TRBJ2-1; D unclear. The CDR3 is 15 amino acids. CDR1 and CDR2 from the germline V gene are SGHRS and YFSETQ. V was cut by 3 bases and J by 7 bases, with 17 bases left in between. The CDR3 DNA reads as TGCGCCAGCAGCTATGACACCCGGACGTGGAATGAGCAGTTCTTC. Protein product: CASSYDTRTWNEQFF. The entire variable domain, with the rest obtained from reference TRBV5-1 and TRBJ2-1, is as follows: KAGVTQTPRYLIKTRGQQVTLSCSPISGHRSVSWYQQTPGQGLQFLFEYFSETQRNKGNFPGRFSGRQFSNSRSEMNVSTLELGDSALYLCASSYDTRTWNEQFFGPGTRLTVL.

The V and J genes are TRBV27 and TRBJ2-3; D call uncertain. In germline, CDR1 is MNHEY, CDR2 SMNVEV (reference sequence). The CDR3 extends over 13 amino acids. The V gene lost 3 bases and the J gene lost 4 bases, with 8 bases spanning the gap. CDR3 loop: CASSLRDPDTQYF. Here the CDR3 DNA reads TGTGCCAGCAGTTTGAGAGACCCAGATACGCAGTATTTT.

This clone was seen once. The same CDR3 can be traced to other DNA sequences in this sample. The chain has TRBV18 and TRBJ2-1, with D possibly being TRBD2 (5 bases). Germline CDR1 KGHSH, CDR2 LQKENI. This CDR3 region has 11 residues. V lost 6 bases, J lost 5 bases, and 5 bases lay in between. The CDR3 sequence: CASSRDNEQFF. The CDR3 DNA follows: TGTGCCAGCTCGCGGGACAATGAGCAGTTCTTC. The full variable domain, its missing parts supplied by reference TRBV18 and TRBJ2-1, is NAGVMQNPRHLVRRRGQEARLRCSPMKGHSHVYWYRQLPEEGLKFMVYLQKENIIDESGMPKERFSAEFPKEGPSILRIQQVVRGDSAAYFCASSRDNEQFFGPGTRLTVL.

The chain recombines TRBV7-9 with TRBJ1-2; no clear D. Germline CDR1 SEHNR, CDR2 FQNEAQ (reference sequence). Trimming pared 1 base from V and 2 bases from J, leaving 8 bases between. This CDR3 has 14 residues. CDR3: CASSLGPINYGYTF. The CDR3 DNA reads as TGTGCCAGCAGCTTAGGCCCGATAAACTATGGCTACACCTTC.

V is TRBV7-8 and J is TRBJ1-1, with unresolved D. The CDR3 contains 12 residues. Germline CDR1 reads SGHVS; CDR2 reads FQNEAQ. With 2 bases removed from V and 4 bases from J, the gap between germline ends came to 5 bases. CDR3: CASSLTGTEAFF. The CDR3 DNA follows: TGTGCCAGCAGCTTAACCGGCACTGAAGCTTTCTTT.

V is TRBV5-6 and J is TRBJ1-1; unclear D gene. Per the germline V gene, CDR1 is SGHDT and CDR2 is YYEEEE. Trimming took 1 base from V and 4 from J, leaving 5 bases between them. This CDR3 contains 12 residues. The CDR3 spells CASSLTRTEAFF. The CDR3 coding sequence is TGTGCCAGCAGCTTGACGCGCACTGAAGCTTTCTTT.

The DNA of the CDR3 is TGTGCCAGCTCAGTCCAGGGTAACGGCTACACCTTC. It yields the protein CASSVQGNGYTF. J is TRBJ1-2 and V is TRBV18; tentatively, D is TRBD1 (5 bases). Trimming shortened V by 5 bases and J by 8 bases, and 12 bases separated the two germline ends. There are 12 residues in the CDR3. Germline V gene data show CDR1 as KGHSH and CDR2 as LQKENI.

This clone was observed once. The chain couples TRBV27 to TRBJ1-1; weak D call: TRBD1 (5 bases). Germline V gene data show CDR1 as MNHEY and CDR2 as SMNVEV (reference sequence). The CDR3 runs to 13 residues. V lost 1 base to trimming and J lost 4 bases, with 7 bases between them. The CDR3 DNA reads as TGTGCCAGCAGTTTATTTGGGGGCACTGAAGCTTTCTTT. It is translated as CASSLFGGTEAFF.

This rearrangement joins TRBV6-1 to TRBJ1-5; D is ambiguous. Germline CDR1 and CDR2: MNHNS and SASEGT. This CDR3 spans 16 amino acids. Trimming shortened V by 0 bases and J by 6 bases, and 15 bases separated the two germline ends. The CDR3 region is CASSEAGGRLVQPQHF. The CDR3 DNA reads as TGTGCCAGCAGTGAAGCAGGCGGGCGGTTGGTTCAGCCCCAGCATTTT.

The chain combines TRBV6-6 with TRBJ2-3; 10 nucleotides match TRBD1. The CDR3 is 15 amino acids. CDR1 is MNHNY, CDR2 SVGAGI, per germline (reference sequence). V was pared by 5 bases and J by 4 bases, with 6 bases of the junction left unmatched. As DNA, the CDR3 is TGTGCCAGCAGTCTAAGGACAGGGGGGGCAGATACGCAGTATTTT. Translating gives CASSLRTGGADTQYF.

The chain couples TRBV10-3 to TRBJ2-3; no clear D. This CDR3 is 14 amino acids long. V lost 2 bases and J 2 bases, leaving 8 bases between the germline ends. Germline V lookup: CDR1 ENHRY, CDR2 SYGVKD. The chain's CDR3 is CAISEPALTDTQYF. The CDR3 coding sequence is TGTGCCATCAGTGAGCCCGCTCTCACAGATACGCAGTATTTT.

This rearrangement joins TRBV5-1 to TRBJ1-1; the D gene is possibly TRBD1 (5 bases). Germline V gives CDR1 SGHRS, CDR2 YFSETQ. V shed 7 bases and J shed 4 bases, with 11 bases lying between them. The CDR3 has 12 residues. This CDR3 reads CASSRGPTEAFF. CDR3 in DNA: TGCGCCAGCTCCCGGGGCCCCACTGAAGCTTTCTTT.

The chain couples TRBV5-1 to TRBJ1-2; no clear D gene. This CDR3 has 12 residues. Germline V lookup: CDR1 SGHRS, CDR2 YFSETQ. Trimming removed 5 bases from V and 8 bases from J, with 13 bases in between. The DNA of the CDR3 is TGCGCCAGCAGTCAGTCTAGCGAGGGCTACACCTTC. Its translation: CASSQSSEGYTF.

The chain uses TRBV5-6 and TRBJ2-5; TRBD1 is a possible D gene (5 bases). Deletions cut 1 base from V and 0 bases from J, with 10 bases between. The germline CDR1 and CDR2 sequences are SGHDT and YYEEEE. This CDR3 is 15 amino acids long. CDR3 bases: TGTGCCAGCAGCTTGTTCCCCAGGGACCAAGAGACCCAGTACTTC. It yields the protein CASSLFPRDQETQYF.

The V call is TRBV11-2, the J call TRBJ2-2; D is uncertain. V was clipped by 5 bases and J by 7 bases, with 11 bases between them. CDR1 is SGHAT, CDR2 FQNNGV, per germline. The CDR3 extends over 13 amino acids. The chain's CDR3 is CASSPSSVGELFF. Written as DNA, the CDR3 is TGTGCCAGCAGCCCCTCAAGCGTCGGGGAGCTGTTTTTT.

The gene calls are TRBV5-4 and TRBJ2-1; possibly TRBD1 for D (5 bases). CDR3 length equals 12 residues. V was shortened by 4 bases and J by 6 bases, with 8 bases between the two germline ends. The V gene's germline CDR1 is SGHNT and CDR2 YYREEE (reference sequence). The CDR3: CASSVGVNEQFF. DNA of the CDR3: TGTGCCAGCAGCGTAGGGGTCAATGAGCAGTTCTTC.

The J gene is TRBJ2-2, the V gene TRBV18; 11 nucleotides match TRBD2. The length of the CDR3 is 17 residues. The germline V gene encodes CDR1 KGHSH and CDR2 LQKENI. The V gene end was trimmed by 3 bases and the J gene end by 7 bases; junction bases not matched to a gene: 10. This CDR3 reads CASSPSLAGDTLGELFF. The CDR3 region has the DNA TGTGCCAGCTCACCGTCACTAGCGGGAGATACTCTCGGGGAGCTGTTTTTT.

The chain couples TRBV5-1 to TRBJ2-6; D is undetermined. Germline V CDR1 and CDR2: SGHRS, YFSETQ. CDR3 length equals 16 residues. V lost 0 bases and J lost 4, with 11 bases in between. The CDR3 coding sequence is TGCGCCAGCAGCTTGGCCGGGCTGGCCGGGGCCAACGTCCTGACTTTC. Translating gives CASSLAGLAGANVLTF.

V and J are TRBV10-3 and TRBJ2-1; 15 bases line up with TRBD2. J lost 6 bases, V lost 7 bases, and 4 bases had no gene match. The germline CDR1 and CDR2 sequences are ENHRY and SYGVKD. This CDR3 comprises 15 residues. The CDR3 DNA reads as TGTGCCATCACCCGGACTAGCGGGGGGGCCAATGAGCAGTTCTTC. Protein product: CAITRTSGGANEQFF.

This clone was found once. The chain is built from TRBV7-2 and TRBJ2-3; tentative D call: TRBD2 (6 bases). V lost 5 bases and J lost 5, with 11 bases in between. The CDR3 extends over 13 amino acids. Per germline, CDR1 SGHTA and CDR2 FQGNSA. The DNA for the CDR3 is TGTGCCAGCAGCACCGGGGGTATAGATACGCAGTATTTT. Translated: CASSTGGIDTQYF.